This T cell receptor beta chain was found in a study of shared T cell receptors in the human thymus listed by TCRdb under 2021. Study-level background: The study examined how the human thymus generates shared, self-reactive T-cell receptor alpha chains.

The CDR3 goes from the cysteine to the phenylalanine over 13 residues. Left in the record is the CDR3 DNA by itself, 39 bases read in frame from the first base. V is shortened by 4 bases, J by 1 base, and the region joining them spans 7 bases. The germline V gene (reference sequence) provides CDR1 LNHDA and CDR2 SQIVND. About this clone: The target of this receptor is not known. One base away there is no much larger clone; base qualities are not given.

Library preparation used the immunoSEQ multiplex PCR assay. The source is immuneACCESS, and TCRdb retained only in-frame sequences with V and J called. Part of the clones is not carried over; for the studies checked, unresolved V genes explain less than half of this, and the remainder is unexplained. The sample table lists hundreds of thousands of clones, around 87% of them with a count of one. The ten top clones hold just under 0.0095% of the sample. This sample was shared with a second study, whose subject was human thymus T cells. As described in the second report: In Finland, the donors were immunologically healthy infants who were having open corrective cardiac surgery for congenital heart defects. Thymus tissue was obtained as surgical resects removed during corrective cardiac surgery. Biased V and J gene segment usage appeared to be present in both thymic and peripheral blood repertoires. Highly overlapping thymic TCR repertoires among unrelated individuals were reported in the related research. The study characterized TCR alpha and beta repertoires from fewer than ten infant thymus samples and a few related peripheral blood samples. Donor ages ranging from roughly 7 to 250 days were recorded, and six or seven male and a couple of female infants were included in the cohort. Thymocytes were freed from the tissue by mechanical means and kept at -70 degrees C as pellets of about 9-33 million cells. A QIAsymphony instrument was used to extract genomic DNA from the frozen cell pellets. TCRB and TCRAD loci were amplified from a standardized quantity of quality-controlled genomic DNA using the immunoSEQ multiplex PCR assay. The V(D)J region was spanned by amplicons of a length sufficient to cover the CDR3 and to identify V and J genes. Through the commercial immunoSEQ service, the amplicons were sequenced on an Illumina platform. Primer bias and sequencing errors were corrected using previously described methods, and TCRAD and TCRB definitions followed the IMGT database. immunoSEQ Analyzer 3.0 and VDJTools were used for repertoire analysis, which covered basic statistics, V/J segment usage, diversity estimates, rarefaction and pairwise overlap. To estimate diversity, the Chao1, ChaoE, Efron-Thisted, Shannon and inverse Simpson indices were applied, and diversity was also estimated on datasets down-sampled to the smallest sample. Repertoire overlap used strict matching of CDR3 nucleotide sequence, V gene and J gene, with Jaccard-based multidimensional scaling clustering. On average, thymus samples yielded around 800,000 unique TCRB clonotypes, whereas blood samples yielded around 88,000.

The rearrangement joined TRBV19 to TRBJ1-1; TRBD1 could be the D gene, as 6 bases match. Sequenced sample: thymocytes. The receptor was derived from a boy younger than two with a congenital heart defect. Donor details come from another sample of the same person, matched by shared clones. CDR3 protein: CASSRDKNTEAFF. The nucleotide sequence is TGTGCCAGTAGTAGGGACAAGAACACTGAAGCTTTCTTT.